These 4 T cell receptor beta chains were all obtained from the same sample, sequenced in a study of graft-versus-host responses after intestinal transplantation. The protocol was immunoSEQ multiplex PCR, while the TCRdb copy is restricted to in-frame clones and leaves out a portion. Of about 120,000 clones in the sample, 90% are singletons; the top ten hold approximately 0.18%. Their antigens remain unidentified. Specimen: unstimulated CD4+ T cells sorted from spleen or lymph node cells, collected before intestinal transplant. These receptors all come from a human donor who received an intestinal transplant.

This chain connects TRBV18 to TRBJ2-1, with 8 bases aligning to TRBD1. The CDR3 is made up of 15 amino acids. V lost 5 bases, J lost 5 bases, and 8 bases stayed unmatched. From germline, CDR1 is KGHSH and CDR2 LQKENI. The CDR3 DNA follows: TGTGCCAGCTCATCCCAGGGACAGGACAACAATGAGCAGTTCTTC. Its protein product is CASSSQGQDNNEQFF.

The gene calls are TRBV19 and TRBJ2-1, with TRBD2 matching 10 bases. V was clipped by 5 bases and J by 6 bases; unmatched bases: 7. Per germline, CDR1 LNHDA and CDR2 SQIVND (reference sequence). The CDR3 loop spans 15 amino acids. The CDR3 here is CASSRLAGRGNEQFF. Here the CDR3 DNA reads TGTGCCAGTAGTCGACTAGCGGGTAGAGGCAATGAGCAGTTCTTC.

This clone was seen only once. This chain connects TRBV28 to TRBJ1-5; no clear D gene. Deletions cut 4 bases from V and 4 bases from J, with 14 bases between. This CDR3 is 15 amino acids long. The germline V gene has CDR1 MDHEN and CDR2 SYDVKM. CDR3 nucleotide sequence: TGTGCCAGCAGTTCAATACAGCTCCTGAATCAGCCCCAGCATTTT. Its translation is CASSSIQLLNQPQHF.

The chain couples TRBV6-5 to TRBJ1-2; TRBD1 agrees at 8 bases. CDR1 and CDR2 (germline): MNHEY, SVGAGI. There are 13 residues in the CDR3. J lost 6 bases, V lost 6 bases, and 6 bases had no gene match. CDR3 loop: CASRRLDRDGYTF. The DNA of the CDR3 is TGTGCCAGCAGACGACTGGACAGGGATGGCTACACCTTC.